Reported below is one T cell receptor (beta chain). This entry is derived from a study of cytomegalovirus exposure and HLA in healthy donors. CDR1 is SGHRS, CDR2 YFSETQ, per germline. This CDR3 is 15 amino acids long. The trim removed 3 bases at V and 6 bases at J, leaving 8 bases unmatched. 60 Vbeta and 13 Jbeta primers were used in PCR. Clones were read by immunoSEQ multiplex PCR, and TCRdb kept only the in-frame ones, dropping some. The sample has 150,000 or so clones; roughly 80% are singletons. The chain joins TRBV5-1 to TRBJ2-1, with 8 nucleotides matching TRBD2. This TCR came from a woman aged 45 to 65 in good health and CMV-seropositive. The sample taken for sequencing was PBMCs. The CDR3: CASSSNPGTSNEQFF. The DNA of the CDR3 is TGCGCCAGCAGCTCAAATCCCGGGACTAGCAATGAGCAGTTCTTC.